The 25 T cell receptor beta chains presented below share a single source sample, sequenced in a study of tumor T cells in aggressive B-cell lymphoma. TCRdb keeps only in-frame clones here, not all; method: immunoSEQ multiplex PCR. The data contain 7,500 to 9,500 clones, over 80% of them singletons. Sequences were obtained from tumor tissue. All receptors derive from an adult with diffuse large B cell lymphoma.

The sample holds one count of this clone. The CDR3 region has the DNA TGTGCCAGCAGCCGGGGCACAGAAACCTACGAGCAGTACTTC. Its translation: CASSRGTETYEQYF. The chain employs TRBV4-2 and TRBJ2-7; a weak D match, TRBD1 (5 bases). The V gene's germline CDR1 is LGHNA and CDR2 YNFKEQ. The CDR3 contains 14 residues. Between the trimmed V and J ends, which lost 4 bases and 2 bases, there was a span of 12 bases.

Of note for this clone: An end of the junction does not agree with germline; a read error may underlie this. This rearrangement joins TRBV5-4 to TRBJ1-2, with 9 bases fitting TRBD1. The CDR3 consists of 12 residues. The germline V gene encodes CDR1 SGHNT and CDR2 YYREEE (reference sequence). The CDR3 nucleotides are TGTGCCAACAGCTTGGGACAGGGTGGCTACACCTTC. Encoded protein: CANSLGQGGYTF.

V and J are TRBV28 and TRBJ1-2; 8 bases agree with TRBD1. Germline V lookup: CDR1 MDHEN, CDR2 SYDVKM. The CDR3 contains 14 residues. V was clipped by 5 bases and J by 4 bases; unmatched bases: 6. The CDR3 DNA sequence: TGTGCCAGCAGTCTCGGACAGGGCCTCTATGGCTACACCTTC. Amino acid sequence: CASSLGQGLYGYTF.

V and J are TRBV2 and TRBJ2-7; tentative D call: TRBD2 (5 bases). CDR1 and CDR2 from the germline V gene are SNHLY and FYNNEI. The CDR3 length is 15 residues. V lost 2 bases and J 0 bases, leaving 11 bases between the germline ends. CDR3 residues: CASSEFVLGSYEQYF. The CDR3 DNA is TGTGCCAGCAGTGAATTTGTACTAGGCTCCTACGAGCAGTACTTC.

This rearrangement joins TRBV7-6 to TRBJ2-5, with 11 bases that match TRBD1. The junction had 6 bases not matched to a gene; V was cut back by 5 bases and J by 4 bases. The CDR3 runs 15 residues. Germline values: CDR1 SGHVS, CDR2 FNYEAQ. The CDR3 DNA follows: TGTGCCAGCAGCCCCTCCGGGACAGGGGGAGAGACCCAGTACTTC. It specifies CASSPSGTGGETQYF.

The CDR3 bases are TGCAGCGTTGAAGCCTTATCTAGCACAGATACGCAGTATTTT. It codes for CSVEALSSTDTQYF. V usage is TRBV29-1 and J usage is TRBJ2-3, with unresolved D. Per germline, CDR1 SQVTM and CDR2 ANQGSEA. V was trimmed by 1 base and J by 0 bases, leaving 8 bases between them. The CDR3 sequence is 14 residues long.

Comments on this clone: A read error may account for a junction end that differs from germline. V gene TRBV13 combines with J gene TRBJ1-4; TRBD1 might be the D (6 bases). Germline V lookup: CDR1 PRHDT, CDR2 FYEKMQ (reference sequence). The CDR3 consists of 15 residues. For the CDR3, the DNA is TGTGCCAGCAGCCTAGGCCGGGGGGGCGGTGAAAAACTGTTTTTT. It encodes CASSLGRGGGEKLFF.

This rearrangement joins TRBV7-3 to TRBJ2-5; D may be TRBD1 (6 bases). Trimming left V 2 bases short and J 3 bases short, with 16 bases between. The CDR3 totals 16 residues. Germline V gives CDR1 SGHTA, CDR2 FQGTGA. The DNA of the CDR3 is TGTGCCAGCAGCTTAGGGATCAGGGGCCCGAAAGAGACCCAGTACTTC. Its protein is CASSLGIRGPKETQYF.

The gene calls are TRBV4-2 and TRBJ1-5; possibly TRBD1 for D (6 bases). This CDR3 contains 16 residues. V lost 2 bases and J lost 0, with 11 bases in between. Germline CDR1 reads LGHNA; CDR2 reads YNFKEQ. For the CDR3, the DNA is TGTGCCAGCAGCCAACCCACAGGGTTTAGCAATCAGCCCCAGCATTTT. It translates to CASSQPTGFSNQPQHF.

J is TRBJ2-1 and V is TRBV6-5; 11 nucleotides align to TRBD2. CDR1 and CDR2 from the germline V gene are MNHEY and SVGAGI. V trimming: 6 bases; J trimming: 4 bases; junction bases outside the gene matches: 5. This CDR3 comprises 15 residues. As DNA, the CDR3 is TGTGCCAGCAGCCAGGGACTAGCGGAATACAATGAGCAGTTCTTC. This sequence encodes CASSQGLAEYNEQFF.

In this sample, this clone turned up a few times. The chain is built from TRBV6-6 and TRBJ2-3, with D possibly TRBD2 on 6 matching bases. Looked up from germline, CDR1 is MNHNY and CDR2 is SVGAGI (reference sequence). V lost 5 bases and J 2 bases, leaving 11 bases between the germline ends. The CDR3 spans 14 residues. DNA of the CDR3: TGTGCCAGCAGTCGAGGGACTGACACAGATACGCAGTATTTT. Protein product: CASSRGTDTDTQYF.

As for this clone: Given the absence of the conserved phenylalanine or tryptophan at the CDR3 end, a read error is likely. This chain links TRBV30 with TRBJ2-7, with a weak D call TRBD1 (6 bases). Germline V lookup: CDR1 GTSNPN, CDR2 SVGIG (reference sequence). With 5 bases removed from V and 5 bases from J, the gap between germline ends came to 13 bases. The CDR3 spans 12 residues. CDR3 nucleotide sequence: TGTGCCTGGTGGGTTGACAGGCACGAGCAGTACCTC. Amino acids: CAWWVDRHEQYL.

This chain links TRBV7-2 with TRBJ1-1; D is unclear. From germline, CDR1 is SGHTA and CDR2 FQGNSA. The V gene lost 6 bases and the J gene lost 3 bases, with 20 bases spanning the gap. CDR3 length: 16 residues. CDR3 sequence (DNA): TGTGCCAGCAGTCTACAACCGGGAACGGGAGACACTGAAGCTTTCTTT. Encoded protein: CASSLQPGTGDTEAFF.

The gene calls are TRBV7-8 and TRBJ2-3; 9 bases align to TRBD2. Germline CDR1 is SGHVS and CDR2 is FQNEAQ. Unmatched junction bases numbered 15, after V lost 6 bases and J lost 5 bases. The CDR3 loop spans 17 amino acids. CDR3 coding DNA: TGTGCCAGCAGGCTTTCTGATTCTAGCGGGAAGGTAGATACGCAGTATTTT. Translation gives CASRLSDSSGKVDTQYF.

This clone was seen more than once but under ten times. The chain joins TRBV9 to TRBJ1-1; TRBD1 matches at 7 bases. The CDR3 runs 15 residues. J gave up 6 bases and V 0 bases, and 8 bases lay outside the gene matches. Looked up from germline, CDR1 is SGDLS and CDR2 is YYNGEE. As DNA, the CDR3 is TGTGCCAGCAGCGTAGCCGAAGGGGGCGTCGCTGAAGCTTTCTTT. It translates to CASSVAEGGVAEAFF.

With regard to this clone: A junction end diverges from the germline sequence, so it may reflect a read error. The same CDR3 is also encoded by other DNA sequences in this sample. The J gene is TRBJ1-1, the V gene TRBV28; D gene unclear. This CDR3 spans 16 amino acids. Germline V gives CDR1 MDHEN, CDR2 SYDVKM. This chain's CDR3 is CASTYSVGYLNTEAFF. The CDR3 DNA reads TGTGCCAGCACCTATTCGGTTGGTTACTTGAATACTGAAGCTTTCTTT. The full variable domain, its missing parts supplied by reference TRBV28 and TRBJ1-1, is DVKVTQSSRYLVKRTGEKVFLECVQDMDHENMFWYRQDPGLGLRLIYFSYDVKMKEKGDIPEGYSVSREKKERFSLILESASTNQTSMYLCASTYSVGYLNTEAFFGQGTRLTVV.

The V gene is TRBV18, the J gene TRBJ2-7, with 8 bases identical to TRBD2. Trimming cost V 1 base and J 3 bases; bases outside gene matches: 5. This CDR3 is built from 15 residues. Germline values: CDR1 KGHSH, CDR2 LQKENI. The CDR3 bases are TGTGCCAGCTCACCACGTACGGGAGGGCTCTACGAGCAGTACTTC. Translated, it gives CASSPRTGGLYEQYF.

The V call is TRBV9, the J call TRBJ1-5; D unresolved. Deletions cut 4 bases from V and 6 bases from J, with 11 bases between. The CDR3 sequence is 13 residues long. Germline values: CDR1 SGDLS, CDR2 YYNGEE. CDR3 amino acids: CASSRNGFQPQHF. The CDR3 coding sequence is TGTGCCAGCAGCAGGAACGGGTTTCAGCCCCAGCATTTT.

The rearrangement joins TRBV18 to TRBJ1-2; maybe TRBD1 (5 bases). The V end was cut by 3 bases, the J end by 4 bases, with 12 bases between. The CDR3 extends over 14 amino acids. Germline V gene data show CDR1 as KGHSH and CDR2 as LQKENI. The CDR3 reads CASSPTSTAYGYTF. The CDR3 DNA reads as TGTGCCAGCTCACCCACCTCGACAGCCTATGGCTACACCTTC.

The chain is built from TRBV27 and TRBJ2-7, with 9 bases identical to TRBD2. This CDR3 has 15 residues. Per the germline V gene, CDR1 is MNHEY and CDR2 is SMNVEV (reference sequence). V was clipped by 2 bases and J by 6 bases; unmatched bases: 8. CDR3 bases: TGTGCCAGCAGTTTAAGTTCTAGCGGGGACTCCGAGCAGTACTTC. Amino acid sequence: CASSLSSSGDSEQYF.

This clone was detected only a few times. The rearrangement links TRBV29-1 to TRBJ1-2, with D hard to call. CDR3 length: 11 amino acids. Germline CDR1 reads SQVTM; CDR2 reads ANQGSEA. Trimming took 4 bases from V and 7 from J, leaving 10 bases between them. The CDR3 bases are TGCAGCGTTGGAGCTCCAGGTGGCTACACCTTC. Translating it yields CSVGAPGGYTF.

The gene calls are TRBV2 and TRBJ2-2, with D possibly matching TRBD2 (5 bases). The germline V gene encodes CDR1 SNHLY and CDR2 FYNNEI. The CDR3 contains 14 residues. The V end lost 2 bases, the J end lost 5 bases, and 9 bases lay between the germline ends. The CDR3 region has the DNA TGTGCCAGCAGTGAAACTAGGAGGACCGGGGAGCTGTTTTTT. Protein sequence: CASSETRRTGELFF.

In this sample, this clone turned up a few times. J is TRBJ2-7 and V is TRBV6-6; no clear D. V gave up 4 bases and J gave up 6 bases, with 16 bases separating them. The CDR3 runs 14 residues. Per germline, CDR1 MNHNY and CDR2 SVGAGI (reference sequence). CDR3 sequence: CASSSTPLVPEQYF. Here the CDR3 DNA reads TGTGCCAGCAGTTCCACTCCCCTCGTTCCCGAGCAGTACTTC.

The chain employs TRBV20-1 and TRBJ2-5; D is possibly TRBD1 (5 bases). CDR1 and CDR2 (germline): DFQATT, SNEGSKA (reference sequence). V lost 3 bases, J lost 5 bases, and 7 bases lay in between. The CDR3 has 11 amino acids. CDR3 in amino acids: CSASNRETQYF. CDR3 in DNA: TGCAGTGCTAGTAACAGGGAGACCCAGTACTTC.

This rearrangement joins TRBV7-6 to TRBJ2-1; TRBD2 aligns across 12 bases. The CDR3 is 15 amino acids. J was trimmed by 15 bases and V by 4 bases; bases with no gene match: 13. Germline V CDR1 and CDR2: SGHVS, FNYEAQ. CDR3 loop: CASSSTLAGGGGLFF. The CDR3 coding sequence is TGTGCCAGCAGCTCCACCCTAGCGGGAGGGGGGGGATTGTTCTTC. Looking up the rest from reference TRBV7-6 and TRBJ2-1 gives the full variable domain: GAGVSQSPRYKVTKRGQDVALRCDPISGHVSLYWYRQALGQGPEFLTYFNYEAQQDKSGLPNDRFSAERPEGSISTLTIQRTEQRDSAMYRCASSSTLAGGGGLFFGPGTRLTVL.